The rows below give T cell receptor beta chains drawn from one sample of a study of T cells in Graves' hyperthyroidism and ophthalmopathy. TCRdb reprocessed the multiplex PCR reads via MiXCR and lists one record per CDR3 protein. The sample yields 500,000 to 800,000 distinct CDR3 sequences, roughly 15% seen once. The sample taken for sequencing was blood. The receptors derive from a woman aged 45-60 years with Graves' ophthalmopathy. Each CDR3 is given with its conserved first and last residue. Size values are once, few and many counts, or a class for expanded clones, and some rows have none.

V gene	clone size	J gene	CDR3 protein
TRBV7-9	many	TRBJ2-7	CASSLLLGDDEQYF
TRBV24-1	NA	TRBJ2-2	CATEPGLADNTGELFF
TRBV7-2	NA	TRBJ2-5	CASIRLGAGSGTQYF
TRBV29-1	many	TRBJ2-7	CSVAAGDYYEQYF
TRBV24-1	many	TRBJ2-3	CATSDLPGGPRSTDTQYF
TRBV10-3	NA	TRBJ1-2	CAINTRQGQANYGYTF
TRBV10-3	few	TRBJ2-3	CAISGSDTDTQYF
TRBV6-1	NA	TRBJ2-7	CASIKLGSEQYF
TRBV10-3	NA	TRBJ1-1	CAISEYGQGNTEAFF
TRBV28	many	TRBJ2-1	CASSLMGISSYNEQFF
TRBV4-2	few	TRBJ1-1	CASREGNEAFF
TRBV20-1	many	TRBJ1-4	CSARVRSGDEKLFF
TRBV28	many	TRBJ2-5	CASSFLGEEETQYF
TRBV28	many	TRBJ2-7	CASSPRYEQYF
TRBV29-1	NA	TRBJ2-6	CSVEDRGDRGAGANVLTF
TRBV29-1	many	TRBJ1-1	CSVEDFTEAFF
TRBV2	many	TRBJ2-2	CASTGGTEEGTGELFF
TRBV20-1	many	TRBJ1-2	CSAETDNYGYTF
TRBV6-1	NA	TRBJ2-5	CASNEETQYF
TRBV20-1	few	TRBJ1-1	CSAREGRWGTEAFF
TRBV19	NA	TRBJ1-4	CASSANNEKLFF
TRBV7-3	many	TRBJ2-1	CASSPGPVNEQFF
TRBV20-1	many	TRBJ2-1	CSARDLGGPRGNEQFF
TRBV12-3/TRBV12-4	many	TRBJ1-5	CASTLGSGNQPQHF
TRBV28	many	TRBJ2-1	CASRPTSGSAAEQFF
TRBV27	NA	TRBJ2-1	CASRSSLSSYNEQFF
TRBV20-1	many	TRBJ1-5	CSARDFNPQVQPQHF
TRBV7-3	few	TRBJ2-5	CASSSMSGGGETQYF
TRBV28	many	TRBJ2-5	CASSTPGQGRETQYF
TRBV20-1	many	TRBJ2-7	CSARDRDKSSYEQYF
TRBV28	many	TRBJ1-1	CASSLLTGSMNTEAFF
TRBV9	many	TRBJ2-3	CASSVASGSTDTQYF
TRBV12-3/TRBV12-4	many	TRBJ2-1	CASSFAGVAVLNEQFF
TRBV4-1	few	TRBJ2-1	CASSKGTSGRLGNEQFF
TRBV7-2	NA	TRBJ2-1	CASSLGLREEGEQFF
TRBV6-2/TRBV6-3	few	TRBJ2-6	CASSYGGRAGGANVLTF